Listed below are T cell receptor beta chains from one sample, sequenced in a study of blood T cell repertoires in COVID-19. Sequencing was performed with immunoSEQ multiplex PCR; in TCRdb, only in-frame clones are kept and a portion is missing. The sample shows some 200,000 clones, about nine tenths of them seen only once. Sequenced input: PBMCs or T cells enriched from blood (not recorded which). These receptors were collected from a man aged 30 to 45 in a cohort exposed to, infected with or recovered from COVID-19 (not recorded which). CDR3s include the opening cysteine and the closing phenylalanine or tryptophan. The D gene is left open where the match is weak. Only part of the rows carry a size: once, few, many, or a class if the clone is expanded.

V gene	clone size	D gene	J gene	CDR3 DNA	CDR3 protein
TRBV5-5	NA	NA	TRBJ2-7	TGTGCCAGCAGCTTGGCCAGGCAGGGGCCGCCCTACGAGCAGTACTTC	CASSLARQGPPYEQYF
TRBV19	NA	TRBD1	TRBJ2-2	TGTGCCAGTATCCGACAGGGACAGAATACCGGGGAGCTGTTTTTT	CASIRQGQNTGELFF
TRBV9	NA	TRBD2	TRBJ2-1	TGTGCCAGCAGCGGAACCACTAGCGGGAGTTACAATGAGCAGTTCTTC	CASSGTTSGSYNEQFF
TRBV27	NA	TRBD1	TRBJ2-7	TGTGCCAGCAGTTTATCGGGGACAGGGATCTACGAGCAGTACTTC	CASSLSGTGIYEQYF
TRBV15	once	NA	TRBJ2-1	TGTGCCACCAGCAGAGGAAGGGGGTCCTACAATGAGCAGTTCTTC	CATSRGRGSYNEQFF
TRBV5-1	NA	NA	TRBJ1-4	TGCGCCAGCAGCGAGACATTTACAACTAATGAAAAACTGTTTTTT	CASSETFTTNEKLFF
TRBV15	NA	NA	TRBJ1-1	TGTGCCACCAGCAGAGATATGCCGCAGCGGGCTTTCTTT	CATSRDMPQRAFF
TRBV5-6	NA	TRBD2	TRBJ2-1	TGTGCCAGCAGCCAATATAGCGGGGCAAGCTCCTACAATGAGCAGTTCTTC	CASSQYSGASSYNEQFF
TRBV19	NA	TRBD1	TRBJ1-5	TGTGCCAGTAGTATCTTGGACAGGCATAGCAATCAGCCCCAGCATTTT	CASSILDRHSNQPQHF
TRBV24-1	once	TRBD2	TRBJ2-1	TGTGCCACCAGTGATCCAAACCCAACTAGCGGGGATTACAATGAGCAGTTCTTC	CATSDPNPTSGDYNEQFF
TRBV25-1	NA	TRBD1	TRBJ1-6	TGTGCCTTGGCGGACAGGGGGTCCCATAGTCGGTCTTCACCCCTCCACTTT	CALADRGSHSRSSPLHF
TRBV20-1	NA	NA	TRBJ2-7	TGCAGTGCCCTAATCGACGAGCAGTACTTC	CSALIDEQYF
TRBV29-1	NA	NA	TRBJ1-3	TGCAGCGTTGTAGTCGGTGGAAACACCATATATTTT	CSVVVGGNTIYF
TRBV7-9	once	NA	TRBJ2-1	TGTGCCAGCAGCCCACTTAGAGGGTGGGAGCAGTTCTTC	CASSPLRGWEQFF
TRBV3-1/TRBV3-2	NA	NA	TRBJ2-4	TGTGCCAGCAGCCAGACGGGGGTCCCCGGGGACATTCAGTACTTC	CASSQTGVPGDIQYF
TRBV5-1	NA	NA	TRBJ1-1	TGCGCCAGCAGCCACAAGACAGGGAACACTGAAGCTTTCTTT	CASSHKTGNTEAFF
TRBV7-6	NA	TRBD2	TRBJ2-1	TGTGCCAGCAGCTTAGGGGGCTCCGGGACTAGCGTCTACAATGAGCAGTTCTTC	CASSLGGSGTSVYNEQFF
TRBV15	NA	TRBD1	TRBJ2-7	TGTGCCACCAGCGTACAGGGGGGTAGGAACGAGCAGTACTTC	CATSVQGGRNEQYF
TRBV4-1	NA	NA	TRBJ1-1	TGCGCCAGCAGCCTTAAAGGGGTCACTGAAGCTTTCTTT	CASSLKGVTEAFF
TRBV5-8	once	TRBD2	TRBJ2-1	TGTGCCAGCAGCGTAGGACTAGCGGGAACCAGGAGCTCCTACAATGAGCAGTTCTTC	CASSVGLAGTRSSYNEQFF
TRBV18	NA	TRBD1	TRBJ1-2	TGTGCCAGCTCACCCCTGGACAGGGAAAACTATGGCTACACCTTC	CASSPLDRENYGYTF
TRBV14	NA	TRBD2	TRBJ2-1	TGTGCCAGCAGCCACCCAAGCGGGAGTAGTAACAATGAGCAGTTCTTC	CASSHPSGSSNNEQFF
TRBV27	NA	NA	TRBJ2-7	TGTGCCAGCAGTGGAAAGGGGGAGGGCTTCCTCGAGCAGTACTTC	CASSGKGEGFLEQYF
TRBV9	NA	TRBD1	TRBJ2-7	TGTGCCAGCAGCGCGGGGACAGTCTCCTACGAGCAGTACTTC	CASSAGTVSYEQYF
TRBV9	NA	NA	TRBJ2-6	TGTGCCAGCAGCCACCGCCTACAGGGACATTCGGACGGGGCCAACGTCCTGACTTTC	CASSHRLQGHSDGANVLTF
TRBV9	NA	NA	TRBJ1-3	TGTGCCAGCAGCATTCGTCAGGGTCAAAATCCTGGAAACACCATATATTTT	CASSIRQGQNPGNTIYF
TRBV4-3	NA	NA	TRBJ2-3	TGCGCCAGCAGCCACAGACGGGGACTTGTCGACTCTTCGCAGTATTTT	CASSHRRGLVDSSQYF
TRBV27	NA	TRBD1	TRBJ1-2	TGTGCCAGCAGTTTAATAGGACAGGGGAACTATGGCTACACCTTC	CASSLIGQGNYGYTF
TRBV20-1	few	NA	TRBJ1-1	TGCAGTGCTAGTTACGGGGGAGTTAATACTGAAGCTTTCTTT	CSASYGGVNTEAFF
TRBV28	NA	NA	TRBJ1-1	TGTGCCAGCAGTCTACCCCTTGGGGGCGGCAGGAGCCCTGAAGCTTTCTTT	CASSLPLGGGRSPEAFF
TRBV9	NA	TRBD1	TRBJ1-4	TGTGCCAGCAGCGAGGGACAGAACACTCTTAATGAAAAACTGTTTTTT	CASSEGQNTLNEKLFF
TRBV6-5	NA	TRBD1	TRBJ2-7	TGTGCCAGCAGTTGGCACAGGGGATCAACCTACGAGCAGTACTTC	CASSWHRGSTYEQYF
TRBV27	NA	NA	TRBJ1-1	TGTGCCAGCAGTCCACCGTCAGGATCCACTGAAGCTTTCTTT	CASSPPSGSTEAFF
TRBV7-7	NA	NA	TRBJ2-7	TGTGCTAGCAGCTTAGATCATACAGGGTACTACGAGCAGTACTTC	CASSLDHTGYYEQYF
TRBV5-1	NA	NA	TRBJ2-7	TGCGCCAGCAGCTTGGATTGGGCAGAAACCTACGAGCAGTACTTC	CASSLDWAETYEQYF
TRBV5-1	NA	TRBD2	TRBJ2-1	TGCGCCAGCAGCTTCCTCTTTAGGACTAGCGGTTACAATGAGCAGTTCTTC	CASSFLFRTSGYNEQFF
TRBV2	NA	TRBD2	TRBJ2-7	TGTGCCAGCAGTGGGGGTAGCGGGGGCTCTTGGTACGAGCAGTACTTC	CASSGGSGGSWYEQYF
TRBV11-2	few	TRBD2	TRBJ2-7	TGTGCCAGCAGCTTGCGGGAGTTGTACGAGCAGTACTTC	CASSLRELYEQYF
TRBV10-3	NA	NA	TRBJ2-5	TGTGCCATCAGTCTATCGGGAGAAGAGACCCAGTACTTC	CAISLSGEETQYF
TRBV7-2	NA	NA	TRBJ1-1	TGTGCCAGCAGCTTAGTATGGGGCGCCAGGGAAAGGAAAGCTTTCTTT	CASSLVWGARERKAFF
TRBV28	NA	TRBD1	TRBJ1-6	TGTGCCAGCAGTTTACTTGCGTCCGGGACAGGGGTTCCTCCCCTCCACTTT	CASSLLASGTGVPPLHF
TRBV6-5	NA	NA	TRBJ1-2	TGTGCCAGCATCATGACAGGCGGTGCTAACTATGGCTACACCTTC	CASIMTGGANYGYTF
TRBV7-3	NA	TRBD1	TRBJ2-2	TGTGCCAGCAGCTTAAGACAGGGCGGCCCCGGGGAGCTGTTTTTT	CASSLRQGGPGELFF
TRBV25-1	NA	TRBD1	TRBJ2-2	TGTGCCAGCAGGATGACAGGGGGGGACACCGGGGAGCTGTTTTTT	CASRMTGGDTGELFF
TRBV5-8	few	TRBD1	TRBJ2-7	TGTGCCAGCAGCTTGGACGGGACAGGCGGGTGGGAGCAGTACTTC	CASSLDGTGGWEQYF
TRBV18	NA	TRBD2	TRBJ2-3	TGTGCCAGCTCACCACCCCGGGGACTAGCGGGGACGCAGTATTTT	CASSPPRGLAGTQYF
TRBV19	NA	TRBD2	TRBJ2-1	TGTGCCAGTAGTACGCCGGGACTAGCGGGAGTGCAGTTCTTC	CASSTPGLAGVQFF
TRBV6-5	NA	NA	TRBJ1-3	TGTGCCAGCACAGGGGTGGCTGGAAACACCATATATTTT	CASTGVAGNTIYF
TRBV7-2	NA	NA	TRBJ1-1	TGTGCCAGCAGCATAAAACAGGTAACAAACACTGAAGCTTTCTTT	CASSIKQVTNTEAFF
TRBV27	NA	NA	TRBJ2-7	TGTGCCAGCAGCCCCCGGGATACAAACCCCTACGAGCAGTACTTC	CASSPRDTNPYEQYF
TRBV4-1	NA	NA	TRBJ1-2	TGCGCCAGCAGCCTAGAACCTCGGGGCTATGGCTACACCTTC	CASSLEPRGYGYTF
TRBV2	NA	TRBD2	TRBJ2-1	TGTGCCAGCAGTGAGAAGGCTAGCGGGAGTACTGAGCAGTTCTTC	CASSEKASGSTEQFF